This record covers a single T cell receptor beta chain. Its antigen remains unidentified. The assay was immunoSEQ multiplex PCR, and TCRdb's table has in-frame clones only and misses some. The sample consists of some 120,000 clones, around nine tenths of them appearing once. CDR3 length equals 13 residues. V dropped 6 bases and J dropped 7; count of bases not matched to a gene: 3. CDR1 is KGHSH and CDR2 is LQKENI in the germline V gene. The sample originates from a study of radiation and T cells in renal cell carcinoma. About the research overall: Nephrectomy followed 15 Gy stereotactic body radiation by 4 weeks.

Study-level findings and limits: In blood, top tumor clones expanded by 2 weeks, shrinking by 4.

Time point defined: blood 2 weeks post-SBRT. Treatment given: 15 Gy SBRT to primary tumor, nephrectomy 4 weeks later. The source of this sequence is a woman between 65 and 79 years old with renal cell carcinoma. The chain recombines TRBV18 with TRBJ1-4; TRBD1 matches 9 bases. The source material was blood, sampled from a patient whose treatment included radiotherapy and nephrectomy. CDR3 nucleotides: TGTGCCAGCTCCCCGGACAGGGGTGAAAAACTGTTTTTT. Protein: CASSPDRGEKLFF.